This TCR beta chain was sequenced for a study of early T cells in non-severe SARS-CoV-2 infection. Across the whole study: Bulk RNA isolated from unsorted whole blood underwent sequencing; chains were not paired.

Attachment of unique molecular identifiers to individual cDNA molecules was performed. TCRdb re-called the 5' RACE reads through MiXCR, storing one row per CDR3 protein. The table has tens of thousands of distinct CDR3 sequences, about 12% seen once. Notes on the study in general: The study's VDJdb matching favored anti-spike CD8 responses and missed private and CD4 specificities.

V lost 4 bases and J 6 bases, leaving 13 bases between the germline ends. Germline loops: CDR1 SGHDT, CDR2 YYEEEE. The CDR3 runs to 13 residues. This clonotype was recorded at least ten times. What it binds is not known. The V gene is TRBV5-6, the J gene TRBJ1-1, with D unclear. The specimen was whole blood. The receptor was isolated from an adult who was a healthcare worker with PCR-confirmed SARS-CoV-2 infection or an uninfected control (not recorded which). As DNA, the CDR3 is TGTGCCAGCAGCCCGACCGGCAGGTCTGAAGCTTTCTTT. Translating gives CASSPTGRSEAFF.